Sequencing of this T cell receptor beta chain was carried out in a study of cytomegalovirus exposure and HLA in healthy donors. Overall study: Assignment to the Caucasian-associated ancestry cluster applied to over 70% of the approximately 370 genotyped donors.

A remark on this clone: What it binds is unknown.

The PCR had 60 Vbeta and 13 Jbeta primers. Clones were read by immunoSEQ multiplex PCR, and TCRdb kept only the in-frame ones, dropping some. The top ten hold 1.2% of the sample, which has 120,000 or so clones, around 82% seen once. Findings and limits, study-wide: Earlier analysis looked at TCR beta V segments, and most were productive about 90% or about 30% of the time. TCR beta sequences reportedly predicted the HLA-A and HLA-B alleles of most subjects accurately.

The sequenced sample was PBMCs. The receptor was derived from a female donor in good health and CMV-seronegative.

The CDR3 spells CATPGDATQYF. The CDR3, as DNA: TGTGCCACCCCAGGGGACGCGACCCAGTACTTC. This rearrangement joins TRBV27 to TRBJ2-5, with D perhaps matching TRBD1 (6 bases). CDR3 length: 11 residues. V lost 10 bases to trimming and J lost 7 bases, with 13 bases between them. Germline V CDR1 and CDR2: MNHEY, SMNVEV (reference sequence).